One sample yielded the 21 T cell receptor beta chains listed below, sequenced in a study of T cell repertoires in cytomegalovirus infection. One entry per CDR3 protein results from TCRdb running MiXCR on the reads. The sample has 400,000 or so distinct CDR3 sequences, roughly a third seen once; the top ten hold approximately 13%. Sequencing was performed on PBMCs. The receptors were sampled from a human donor in good health (CMV status not recorded). Some clones in this sample may be carry-over from other donors' samples.

This clonotype appeared once. The chain links TRBV18 to TRBJ1-3; D ambiguous. Germline V lookup: CDR1 KGHSH, CDR2 LQKENI. Deletions cut 0 bases from V and 4 bases from J, with 13 bases between. There are 16 residues in the CDR3. As DNA, the CDR3 is TGTGCCAGCTCACCACCGACGCGGGCGGCGGGAAACACCATATATTTT. It yields the protein CASSPPTRAAGNTIYF. The entire variable domain, with the rest obtained from reference TRBV18 and TRBJ1-3, is as follows: NAGVMQNPRHLVRRRGQEARLRCSPMKGHSHVYWYRQLPEEGLKFMVYLQKENIIDESGMPKERFSAEFPKEGPSILRIQQVVRGDSAAYFCASSPPTRAAGNTIYFGEGSWLTVV.

The rearrangement joins TRBV27 to TRBJ2-1, with a possible D match to TRBD2 (5 bases). V lost 5 bases to trimming and J lost 2 bases, with 13 bases between them. The CDR3 runs 15 residues. Germline CDR1 and CDR2: MNHEY and SMNVEV (reference sequence). The CDR3 nucleotides are TGTGCCAGCAGTCCATTCGGACTCCCCTACAATGAGCAGTTCTTC. It specifies CASSPFGLPYNEQFF.

This clonotype was observed a handful of times. This chain links TRBV24-1 with TRBJ2-7; 9 bases align to TRBD1. V dropped 6 bases and J dropped 4; count of bases not matched to a gene: 9. Per the germline V gene, CDR1 is KGHDR and CDR2 is SFDVKD. This CDR3 comprises 15 residues. In nucleotides, the CDR3 is TGTGCCACCAGTAGGACAGGGGAAGGCATATACGAGCAGTACTTC. Amino acid sequence: CATSRTGEGIYEQYF.

The chain couples TRBV10-2 to TRBJ1-5; 8 bases line up with TRBD1. From germline, CDR1 is WSHSY and CDR2 SAAADI. The CDR3 consists of 17 residues. V shed 6 bases, J shed 6 bases, and the junction held 16 bases outside the gene matches. DNA of the CDR3: TGCGCCAGCAGACCCTCCCTCGGACAGGGAAGGTTTCAGCCCCAGCATTTT. Residues: CASRPSLGQGRFQPQHF.

The rearrangement uses TRBV30 and TRBJ1-6, with D tentatively TRBD1 (5 bases). The CDR3 is 13 residues long. Between the trimmed V and J ends, which lost 7 bases and 4 bases, there was a span of 11 bases. CDR1 is GTSNPN and CDR2 is SVGIG in the germline V gene (reference sequence). In DNA, the CDR3 is TGTGCCTTTCAAGACAGATATAATTCACCCCTCCACTTT. It yields the protein CAFQDRYNSPLHF.

For this clonotype: Likely a read error: the CDR3 ends without its conserved phenylalanine or tryptophan. This chain joins TRBV7-9 and TRBJ1-2, with D possibly TRBD1 on 6 matching bases. The CDR3 length is 14 residues. The V gene's germline CDR1 is SEHNR and CDR2 FQNEAQ (reference sequence). The V gene lost 5 bases and the J gene lost 2 bases, with 12 bases spanning the gap. The DNA for the CDR3 is TGTGCCAGCAGCGATAAAACAGGGAACTATGGCTACACCTTA. Its protein product is CASSDKTGNYGYTL.

The chain combines TRBV28 with TRBJ1-1; TRBD1 is a possible D gene (6 bases). Trimming left V 4 bases short and J 7 bases short, with 13 bases between. The germline V gene encodes CDR1 MDHEN and CDR2 SYDVKM. The CDR3 has 13 amino acids. The CDR3 nucleotides are TGTGCCAGCAGTTCCTGGACAGCCCTTGAAGCTTTCTTT. This codes for CASSSWTALEAFF.

This chain uses TRBV5-6 with TRBJ2-4; 7 bases are shared with TRBD2. Germline lookup yields CDR1 SGHDT and CDR2 YYEEEE. The CDR3 totals 16 residues. V trimming: 2 bases; J trimming: 8 bases; junction bases outside the gene matches: 13. The CDR3 region is CASSFGTRWREYIQYF. CDR3 DNA sequence: TGTGCCAGCAGCTTTGGCACTCGCTGGCGGGAGTACATTCAGTACTTC. Variable domain in full (rest from reference TRBV5-6 and TRBJ2-4): DAGVTQSPTHLIKTRGQQVTLRCSPKSGHDTVSWYQQALGQGPQFIFQYYEEEERQRGNFPDRFSGHQFPNYSSELNVNALLLGDSALYLCASSFGTRWREYIQYFGAGTRLSVL.

This clonotype was recorded at least ten times. The rearrangement links TRBV11-2 to TRBJ1-4; possibly TRBD1 for D (6 bases). The V gene's germline CDR1 is SGHAT and CDR2 FQNNGV. V was clipped by 5 bases and J by 5 bases, with 15 bases between them. This CDR3 is built from 15 residues. The CDR3: CASSPKTGVNEKLFF. CDR3 sequence (DNA): TGTGCCAGCAGCCCAAAGACAGGAGTCAATGAAAAACTGTTTTTT.

This clonotype was picked up a small number of times. This CDR3 reads CASSLGTAPDTQYF. In DNA form, the CDR3 reads TGTGCCAGCAGCTTAGGAACAGCCCCAGATACGCAGTATTTT. V and J are TRBV7-3 and TRBJ2-3; D gene ambiguous. The CDR3 is made up of 14 amino acids. V was cut by 2 bases and J by 4 bases, with 10 bases left in between. Germline-derived CDR1 and CDR2 are SGHTA and FQGTGA. Complete variable domain (other parts from reference TRBV7-3 and TRBJ2-3): GAGVSQTPSNKVTEKGKYVELRCDPISGHTALYWYRQSLGQGPEFLIYFQGTGAADDSGLPNDRFFAVRPEGSVSTLKIQRTERGDSAVYLCASSLGTAPDTQYFGPGTRLTVL.

This clonotype occurred a few times. The chain joins TRBV6-6 to TRBJ1-5; D remains ambiguous. The germline V and J ends were trimmed by 7 bases and 6 bases, with 13 bases remaining between them. This CDR3 spans 13 amino acids. Germline V CDR1 and CDR2: MNHNY, SVGAGI (reference sequence). CDR3 in amino acids: CASTDPGSQPQHF. The CDR3 nucleotides read TGTGCCAGCACCGACCCGGGTAGTCAGCCCCAGCATTTT.

This clonotype appeared a few times. The rearrangement links TRBV20-1 to TRBJ2-3, with 8 bases identical to TRBD2. The ends lost 5 bases at V and 5 bases at J; junction bases unmatched: 12. Germline CDR1 and CDR2: DFQATT and SNEGSKA (reference sequence). This CDR3 spans 15 amino acids. CDR3 bases: TGCAGTGCTCCCCCTCCGGGGGGGGTCCGAGATACGCAGTATTTT. Translating it yields CSAPPPGGVRDTQYF.

A note on this clonotype: A much larger clone sits a single nucleotide away, making a read error possible. The chain joins TRBV12-3 or TRBV12-4 to TRBJ2-3; D possibly uses TRBD1 or TRBD2 (5 bases each). Trimming stripped 7 bases from V and 1 base from J, with 18 bases between. The CDR3 contains 16 residues. The CDR3 region has the DNA TGTGCCAGCATCTCCCCCCGGGGCGGCGGCACAGATACGCAGTATTTT. Translated, it gives CASISPRGGGTDTQYF.

In regard to this clonotype: The CDR3 end shows no conserved phenylalanine or tryptophan, and so a read error is likely. The V gene is TRBV6-8, the J gene TRBJ1-3, with D uncertain. Germline V lookup: CDR1 MNHGY, CDR2 SAAAGT. The germline V and J ends were trimmed by 10 bases and 0 bases, with 10 bases remaining between them. The CDR3 has 13 amino acids. CDR3: CATRVDSGNTIYC. The CDR3 DNA reads as TGTGCCACCAGAGTAGACTCTGGAAACACCATATATTGT.

A note on this clonotype: The junction departs from the called germline gene at one end, perhaps through a read error. This rearrangement joins TRBV6-2 or TRBV6-3 to TRBJ1-1, with D maybe TRBD1 (6 bases). CDR3 length equals 12 residues. Per germline, CDR1 MNHEY and CDR2 SVGEGT. In DNA, the CDR3 is TGTGCCAGCAGTACAGGGCTGACGGAAGCTTTCTGG. As protein: CASSTGLTEAFW.

The chain couples TRBV20-1 to TRBJ1-1; no reliable D call. The CDR3 sequence is 12 residues long. V lost 3 bases and J lost 6, with 11 bases in between. Germline CDR1 DFQATT, CDR2 SNEGSKA (reference sequence). Here the CDR3 DNA reads TGCAGTGCTAGCGATGGTTTGGCTGAAGCTTTCTTT. It translates to CSASDGLAEAFF.

This clonotype was counted only a few times. The V call is TRBV6-2 or TRBV6-3, the J call TRBJ1-5; no firm D call. Germline V gives CDR1 MNHEY, CDR2 SVGEGT. This CDR3 spans 13 amino acids. Trimming removed 8 bases at V and 0 bases at J, with 8 bases between. The CDR3 reads CASGEYSNQPQHF. CDR3 in DNA: TGTGCCAGCGGCGAATATAGCAATCAGCCCCAGCATTTT.

This clonotype was seen at least ten times. The V and J genes are TRBV7-2 and TRBJ2-1; D is tentatively TRBD1 or TRBD2 (6 bases each). Trimming stripped 3 bases from V and 1 base from J, with 16 bases between. CDR1 SGHTA and CDR2 FQGNSA come from the germline V gene. This CDR3 spans 17 amino acids. CDR3 coding DNA: TGTGCCAGCAGCTTCACGGGGGCGAAAGGGTCCTACAATGAGCAGTTCTTC. Translation gives CASSFTGAKGSYNEQFF.

V and J are TRBV2 and TRBJ2-3; 8 nucleotides align to TRBD1. V was pared by 5 bases and J by 3 bases, with 7 bases of the junction left unmatched. This CDR3 contains 15 residues. Germline V CDR1 and CDR2: SNHLY, FYNNEI. CDR3 protein: CASSYDRGDTDTQYF. The CDR3 nucleotides are TGTGCCAGCAGTTATGACAGGGGCGATACAGATACGCAGTATTTT.

This clonotype was detected a few times. The genes are TRBV18 and TRBJ2-5, with a tentative D call TRBD2 (6 bases). The germline V gene has CDR1 KGHSH and CDR2 LQKENI. V was pared by 5 bases and J by 5 bases, with 12 bases between. This CDR3 comprises 13 residues. In DNA form, the CDR3 reads TGTGCCAGCTCAACACATGCGGGGGAGACCCAGTACTTC. This codes for CASSTHAGETQYF.

The DNA for the CDR3 is TGTGCCAGCAAAACTAGCCCCCAAGAGACCCAGTACTTC. It encodes CASKTSPQETQYF. The gene calls are TRBV6-5 and TRBJ2-5; tentative D call: TRBD2 (6 bases). Germline V gene lookup returns CDR1 MNHEY and CDR2 SVGAGI. Trimming pared 7 bases from V and 1 base from J, leaving 10 bases between. CDR3 length: 13 residues.